A selection of T cell receptor beta chains follows, all from one sample in a study of memory CD4+ T cells and cytomegalovirus serostatus. TCRdb's copy holds only in-frame clones and misses some; the assay was immunoSEQ multiplex PCR. This repertoire shows 85,000 to 100,000 clones, 75% to 85% found once; its top ten account for approximately 4%. The sequenced material came from memory CD4+ T cells from blood. These receptors came from an adult in good health and CMV-seropositive. The CDR3 runs from the conserved cysteine through the conserved F or W. The order of the fields is CDR3 DNA, CDR3 protein, V gene, D gene, clone size, J gene. D genes are given only for firm matches. Clone size is given for some rows only: seen once, a few or many times, or a class if the clone is expanded.

CDR3 DNA: TGTGCCGGAAACAGGGCTGGAATGAACGCTGAAGCTTTCTTT
CDR3 protein: CAGNRAGMNAEAFF
V gene: TRBV28
D gene: NA
clone size: once
J gene: TRBJ1-1

CDR3 DNA: TGTGCCAGCAGGCCTACAGGGGGTGGAAACACCATATATTTT
CDR3 protein: CASRPTGGGNTIYF
V gene: TRBV28
D gene: TRBD1
clone size: NA
J gene: TRBJ1-3

CDR3 DNA: TGCGCCAGCAGCTTGGGGGGTCTGGGTAGCAATCAGCCCCAGCATTTT
CDR3 protein: CASSLGGLGSNQPQHF
V gene: TRBV5-1
D gene: NA
clone size: NA
J gene: TRBJ1-5

CDR3 DNA: TGTGCCAGCAGCTCCCCGGGGGGGGAAAAACTGTTTTTT
CDR3 protein: CASSSPGGEKLFF
V gene: TRBV11-1
D gene: NA
clone size: NA
J gene: TRBJ1-4

CDR3 DNA: TGCGCCAGCAGCGCAACAGGGGGCTTGAACACTGAAGCTTTCTTT
CDR3 protein: CASSATGGLNTEAFF
V gene: TRBV5-1
D gene: TRBD1
clone size: NA
J gene: TRBJ1-1

CDR3 DNA: TGTGCCAGCAGCAAAGGACAGGGTTTCTACGAGCAGTACTTC
CDR3 protein: CASSKGQGFYEQYF
V gene: TRBV5-6
D gene: TRBD1
clone size: NA
J gene: TRBJ2-7

CDR3 DNA: TGTGCCAGCACAGATCAGGGGGGCGGACAGGGTGAAGCTTTCTTT
CDR3 protein: CASTDQGGGQGEAFF
V gene: TRBV28
D gene: TRBD1
clone size: few
J gene: TRBJ1-1

CDR3 DNA: TGCGCCAGCAGCGAGGGATCTGGGGCCAACGTCCTGACTTTC
CDR3 protein: CASSEGSGANVLTF
V gene: TRBV5-1
D gene: NA
clone size: NA
J gene: TRBJ2-6

CDR3 DNA: TGTGCCAGCAGCCAAGATGCAGGGGCCAAAAACATTCAGTACTTC
CDR3 protein: CASSQDAGAKNIQYF
V gene: TRBV5-4
D gene: NA
clone size: NA
J gene: TRBJ2-4

CDR3 DNA: TGTGCCAGCACCGGGTCTGGGTGGCAGTTCGGCACTGAAGCTTTCTTT
CDR3 protein: CASTGSGWQFGTEAFF
V gene: TRBV28
D gene: NA
clone size: NA
J gene: TRBJ1-1

CDR3 DNA: TGCGCCAGCAGCACGGGACTAGCGGGAGTCGGTGAGCAGTTCTTC
CDR3 protein: CASSTGLAGVGEQFF
V gene: TRBV5-1
D gene: TRBD2
clone size: NA
J gene: TRBJ2-1

CDR3 DNA: TGTGCCAGCAGTGAAGTAAGGATAGCAGCCCGGGATGAGCAGTTCTTC
CDR3 protein: CASSEVRIAARDEQFF
V gene: TRBV6-1
D gene: NA
clone size: NA
J gene: TRBJ2-1

CDR3 DNA: TGTGCCAGTACCGACCAGGAATATGGCTACACCTTC
CDR3 protein: CASTDQEYGYTF
V gene: TRBV19
D gene: NA
clone size: NA
J gene: TRBJ1-2

CDR3 DNA: TGTGCTAGTGGTACAGGGTGGCAGCCCCAGCATTTT
CDR3 protein: CASGTGWQPQHF
V gene: TRBV12-5
D gene: NA
clone size: few
J gene: TRBJ1-5

CDR3 DNA: TGTGCCAGCTCCTGGACAGAGACCGGGGAGCTGTTTTTT
CDR3 protein: CASSWTETGELFF
V gene: TRBV18
D gene: NA
clone size: NA
J gene: TRBJ2-2

CDR3 DNA: TGTGCCAGCAGTCGCAGCGGGAGGGCCGGGTATGAGCAGTTCTTC
CDR3 protein: CASSRSGRAGYEQFF
V gene: TRBV9
D gene: TRBD2
clone size: NA
J gene: TRBJ2-1

CDR3 DNA: TGTGCCAGCAGCTCAGTGGGGGAGGGGGCCGTTCAGTTCTTC
CDR3 protein: CASSSVGEGAVQFF
V gene: TRBV7-3
D gene: NA
clone size: NA
J gene: TRBJ2-1

CDR3 DNA: TGTGCCAGCAGTGAAAGGGGCAAGGGGCGGGAAAAACTGTTTTTT
CDR3 protein: CASSERGKGREKLFF
V gene: TRBV2
D gene: NA
clone size: NA
J gene: TRBJ1-4

CDR3 DNA: TGCGCCAGCAGCTTGGACTACAGGGGGCAGGATGGCTACACCTTC
CDR3 protein: CASSLDYRGQDGYTF
V gene: TRBV5-1
D gene: TRBD1
clone size: NA
J gene: TRBJ1-2

CDR3 DNA: TGTGCCAGCAGTGAGGGGGCAACCCTAGCCACGCAGTATTTT
CDR3 protein: CASSEGATLATQYF
V gene: TRBV2
D gene: NA
clone size: NA
J gene: TRBJ2-3

CDR3 DNA: TGTGCCAGCTCACCGGTGCAGGACGGAAGCTATGGCTACACCTTC
CDR3 protein: CASSPVQDGSYGYTF
V gene: TRBV18
D gene: NA
clone size: NA
J gene: TRBJ1-2

CDR3 DNA: TGTGCCAGTAGCCCGGGACTTACCTCCTACGAGCAGTACTTC
CDR3 protein: CASSPGLTSYEQYF
V gene: TRBV19
D gene: NA
clone size: few
J gene: TRBJ2-7

CDR3 DNA: TGTGCCACCAGCAGAGCCCTCCAGGGGCCAGATACGCAGTATTTT
CDR3 protein: CATSRALQGPDTQYF
V gene: TRBV15
D gene: NA
clone size: NA
J gene: TRBJ2-3

CDR3 DNA: TGTGCCAGCAGTTTACAAGCGGACAGGGCCTACGAGCAGTACTTC
CDR3 protein: CASSLQADRAYEQYF
V gene: TRBV27
D gene: TRBD1
clone size: once
J gene: TRBJ2-7

CDR3 DNA: TGTGCCATCAGTGACGCCGGACAGGACACCGGGGAGCTGTTTTTT
CDR3 protein: CAISDAGQDTGELFF
V gene: TRBV10-3
D gene: TRBD1
clone size: once
J gene: TRBJ2-2

CDR3 DNA: TGTGCCAGCAGCCAAGATCAGGCGCGGGGCCAAGAGACCCAGTACTTC
CDR3 protein: CASSQDQARGQETQYF
V gene: TRBV4-2
D gene: NA
clone size: NA
J gene: TRBJ2-5

CDR3 DNA: TGTGCCAGCAGCGCGGACGGAATAAATGAAAAACTGTTTTTT
CDR3 protein: CASSADGINEKLFF
V gene: TRBV9
D gene: NA
clone size: NA
J gene: TRBJ1-4

CDR3 DNA: TGCGCCAGCAGCTTGGACTCTGGAAACACCATATATTTT
CDR3 protein: CASSLDSGNTIYF
V gene: TRBV5-1
D gene: NA
clone size: NA
J gene: TRBJ1-3

CDR3 DNA: TGCAGCGTTGCAGCAGGGCAGGGGCGTGAGCATTTT
CDR3 protein: CSVAAGQGREHF
V gene: TRBV29-1
D gene: NA
clone size: NA
J gene: TRBJ1-5

CDR3 DNA: TGTGCCAGCACTTTGACAACCCCCAACTATGGCTACACCTTC
CDR3 protein: CASTLTTPNYGYTF
V gene: TRBV6-1
D gene: NA
clone size: NA
J gene: TRBJ1-2

CDR3 DNA: TGTGCCAGCAGCTTGGACAGAACTATGGGTGGCTACACCTTC
CDR3 protein: CASSLDRTMGGYTF
V gene: TRBV5-4
D gene: NA
clone size: NA
J gene: TRBJ1-2

CDR3 DNA: TGTGCCAGCAGCTTTTTCCCCCGAGCGACTGAAGCTTTCTTT
CDR3 protein: CASSFFPRATEAFF
V gene: TRBV7-9
D gene: NA
clone size: NA
J gene: TRBJ1-1

CDR3 DNA: TGTGCCAGCAGCTTAGACGGGGGGAGTCTCGAGCAGTACTTC
CDR3 protein: CASSLDGGSLEQYF
V gene: TRBV7-8
D gene: TRBD2
clone size: few
J gene: TRBJ2-7

CDR3 DNA: TGTGCCAGCAGCTCCCGGGACAGGGGGCATCTTGGAGGCTACACCTTC
CDR3 protein: CASSSRDRGHLGGYTF
V gene: TRBV7-2
D gene: TRBD1
clone size: NA
J gene: TRBJ1-2

CDR3 DNA: TGTGCCAGCAGTCTAGACCGGGGAGGGTACTTC
CDR3 protein: CASSLDRGGYF
V gene: TRBV2
D gene: NA
clone size: NA
J gene: TRBJ2-7

CDR3 DNA: TGTGCCAGCAACATCCGGGACAGGTTTATAAGCTACACCTTC
CDR3 protein: CASNIRDRFISYTF
V gene: TRBV5-6
D gene: TRBD1
clone size: NA
J gene: TRBJ1-2

CDR3 DNA: TGCGCCAGCAGCCATCTTGAGGGCCGCAAAGCGACCCAGTACTTC
CDR3 protein: CASSHLEGRKATQYF
V gene: TRBV4-3
D gene: NA
clone size: once
J gene: TRBJ2-5

CDR3 DNA: TGTGCCAGCAGCTTATCGGGGGGCAGAGGCTACACCTTC
CDR3 protein: CASSLSGGRGYTF
V gene: TRBV7-3
D gene: NA
clone size: NA
J gene: TRBJ1-2

CDR3 DNA: TGCGCCAGCAGCTCGGGAGCGCAGCCCTACGAGCAGTACTTC
CDR3 protein: CASSSGAQPYEQYF
V gene: TRBV5-1
D gene: NA
clone size: NA
J gene: TRBJ2-7

CDR3 DNA: TGCGCCAGCAGCTTTCTCGAGGAGAGAGAGACCCAGTACTTC
CDR3 protein: CASSFLEERETQYF
V gene: TRBV5-1
D gene: NA
clone size: NA
J gene: TRBJ2-5

CDR3 DNA: TGTGCCAGCAGTTCCCCAGGAAGAACCTATGGCTACACCTTC
CDR3 protein: CASSSPGRTYGYTF
V gene: TRBV28
D gene: NA
clone size: NA
J gene: TRBJ1-2

CDR3 DNA: TGTGCCAGTAGTGCACTGACAGGGAATTATGGCTACACCTTC
CDR3 protein: CASSALTGNYGYTF
V gene: TRBV19
D gene: TRBD1
clone size: NA
J gene: TRBJ1-2

CDR3 DNA: TGTGCCAGCTCATATGGGGAGAACACTGAAGCTTTCTTT
CDR3 protein: CASSYGENTEAFF
V gene: TRBV18
D gene: NA
clone size: NA
J gene: TRBJ1-1

CDR3 DNA: TGTGCCAGCAGTTACCCTCTAACAGGGACCGGGGAGCTGTTTTTT
CDR3 protein: CASSYPLTGTGELFF
V gene: TRBV6-6
D gene: NA
clone size: NA
J gene: TRBJ2-2

CDR3 DNA: TGTGCCAGCTCACCCCCTAGCGGGACAGGCAATACGCAGTATTTT
CDR3 protein: CASSPPSGTGNTQYF
V gene: TRBV18
D gene: NA
clone size: NA
J gene: TRBJ2-3

CDR3 DNA: TGTGCCAGCAGCCCCGGGACCTCTAACTATGGCTACACCTTC
CDR3 protein: CASSPGTSNYGYTF
V gene: TRBV5-5
D gene: NA
clone size: NA
J gene: TRBJ1-2

CDR3 DNA: TGTGCCAGCAGCTTCATGGGGCCCGGGGCCAACGTCCTGACTTTC
CDR3 protein: CASSFMGPGANVLTF
V gene: TRBV5-6
D gene: NA
clone size: NA
J gene: TRBJ2-6

CDR3 DNA: TGCAGCGTTTCCAACTCCGGTGAGCAGTTCTTC
CDR3 protein: CSVSNSGEQFF
V gene: TRBV29-1
D gene: NA
clone size: NA
J gene: TRBJ2-1

CDR3 DNA: TGTGCCAGCAGTGAAACACCCTCTGGAAACACCATATATTTT
CDR3 protein: CASSETPSGNTIYF
V gene: TRBV6-1
D gene: NA
clone size: NA
J gene: TRBJ1-3

CDR3 DNA: TGTGCCAGTAGTATGGGGACTAGCGGGAGCACAGATACGCAGTATTTT
CDR3 protein: CASSMGTSGSTDTQYF
V gene: TRBV19
D gene: TRBD2
clone size: NA
J gene: TRBJ2-3

CDR3 DNA: TGTGCCAGCAGCTTAGGGAAGGCGCAGGGGGTCTACGAGCAGTACTTC
CDR3 protein: CASSLGKAQGVYEQYF
V gene: TRBV11-2
D gene: TRBD1
clone size: NA
J gene: TRBJ2-7